This T cell receptor (beta chain) was sequenced during a study of OX40 agonist ivuxolimab in advanced cancers. Sequencing was performed with immunoSEQ multiplex PCR; in TCRdb, only in-frame clones are kept and a portion is missing. The sample holds more than 80,000 clones; about 83% are singletons and the top ten take under 2%. Exclusion of a patient followed from autoimmune disease history or systemic immunosuppression. The CDR3 consists of 15 residues. V lost 10 bases and J lost 9; bases outside the gene matches: 14. CDR1 is SNHLY and CDR2 is FYNNEI in the germline V gene. This clonotype was obtained from an adult with an advanced solid tumor such as melanoma, head and neck, liver or kidney cancer. The V and J genes are TRBV2 and TRBJ2-1; TRBD2 matches at 11 bases. The starting material was CD4+ or CD8+ T cells sorted from blood, obtained in a trial of the OX40 agonist ivuxolimab. The CDR3 DNA reads as TGTGCCACCTCCGAGCTAGCGGGAGGCCGCAGTGAGCAGTTCTTC. Protein: CATSELAGGRSEQFF.